These 28 T cell receptor beta chains came from one sample sequenced in a study of response to subunit inactivated influenza vaccine. TCRdb itself ran the RT-PCR reads through MiXCR, one entry per CDR3 protein. The data show more than 700,000 distinct CDR3 sequences, approximately 22% seen once. Sequences were derived from PBMCs from blood, sampled around 5 days after vaccination. These receptors originate from a man aged 50 to 59 who received an inactivated influenza vaccine.

This clonotype was counted only a few times. The chain employs TRBV7-8 and TRBJ2-3, with 8 bases that match TRBD2. The germline gives CDR1 SGHVS, CDR2 FQNEAQ. This CDR3 contains 16 residues. V was pared by 1 base and J by 0 bases, with 3 bases of the junction left unmatched. The CDR3 nucleotides read TGTGCCAGCAGCTTAGAGGCGGGGGGTAGCACAGATACGCAGTATTTT. This gives the protein CASSLEAGGSTDTQYF.

This clonotype was recorded a few times. The chain combines TRBV5-5 with TRBJ1-2, with 10 bases identical to TRBD1. This CDR3 is 17 amino acids long. V lost 4 bases, J lost 6 bases, and 15 bases stayed unmatched. The germline gives CDR1 SGHKS, CDR2 YYEKEE (reference sequence). CDR3: CASSPMTGGASTNGYTF. CDR3 in DNA: TGTGCCAGCAGCCCAATGACAGGGGGCGCGTCTACTAATGGCTACACCTTC. The variable domain in full, with the rest retrieved from reference TRBV5-5 and TRBJ1-2, is DAGVTQSPTHLIKTRGQQVTLRCSPISGHKSVSWYQQVLGQGPQFIFQYYEKEERGRGNFPDRFSARQFPNYSSELNVNALLLGDSALYLCASSPMTGGASTNGYTFGSGTRLTVV.

This chain connects TRBV15 to TRBJ2-7; TRBD1 agrees at 7 bases. After removal of 0 bases from V and 6 bases from J, the junction contained 5 bases not matched to a gene. The V gene's germline CDR1 is LNHNV and CDR2 YYDKDF (reference sequence). The CDR3 loop spans 14 amino acids. The chain's CDR3 is CATSRDRGQREQYF. CDR3 in DNA: TGTGCCACCAGCAGAGATAGGGGACAGCGCGAGCAGTACTTC.

This clonotype was seen only a few times. The chain couples TRBV7-9 to TRBJ1-4; D is uncertain. The CDR3 has 14 amino acids. Germline CDR1 reads SEHNR; CDR2 reads FQNEAQ (reference sequence). With 3 bases removed from V and 3 bases from J, the gap between germline ends came to 8 bases. This CDR3 is CASSFVQPNEKLFF. The CDR3 DNA sequence: TGTGCCAGCAGCTTCGTTCAGCCTAATGAAAAACTGTTTTTT.

The chain combines TRBV10-3 with TRBJ1-6, with D perhaps matching TRBD1 (5 bases). The germline gives CDR1 ENHRY, CDR2 SYGVKD. V lost 10 bases and J 8 bases, leaving 15 bases between the germline ends. The CDR3 length is 13 residues. The CDR3 coding sequence is TGTGCCACCCGCCAACAGGAGGATTCACCCCTCCACTTT. This translates into CATRQQEDSPLHF.

This clonotype turned up a few times. The chain is built from TRBV7-8 and TRBJ2-5; 7 bases align to TRBD2. The V gene end was trimmed by 0 bases and the J gene end by 2 bases; junction bases not matched to a gene: 6. This CDR3 comprises 16 residues. The germline CDR1 and CDR2 sequences are SGHVS and FQNEAQ. The chain's CDR3 is CASSLALGLRQETQYF. As DNA, the CDR3 is TGTGCCAGCAGCTTAGCTCTGGGACTAAGACAAGAGACCCAGTACTTC.

This clonotype was observed a handful of times. The V gene is TRBV12-3 or TRBV12-4, the J gene TRBJ2-2; 7 bases agree with TRBD2. This CDR3 spans 15 amino acids. The V and J ends lost 6 bases and 7 bases, in that order; junction bases with no gene match: 11. CDR3 in DNA: TGTGCCAGCAGCCCGGCCACGGGGGGAGGCGGGGAGCTGTTTTTT. Protein product: CASSPATGGGGELFF.

The sample holds a few counts of this clonotype. The J gene is TRBJ2-3, the V gene TRBV7-2, with TRBD2 matching 12 bases. The junction had 16 bases not matched to a gene; V was cut back by 8 bases and J by 10 bases. The CDR3 totals 16 residues. The germline V gene has CDR1 SGHTA and CDR2 FQGNSA. For the CDR3, the DNA is TGTGCCAGCCTTCTTGTTGGGACTAGCGGGCGTGACTCGCAGTATTTT. It encodes CASLLVGTSGRDSQYF.

This clonotype was detected only a few times. This chain uses TRBV12-3 or TRBV12-4 with TRBJ2-1, with 9 bases fitting TRBD2. V shed 2 bases, J shed 9 bases, and the junction held 8 bases outside the gene matches. The CDR3 length is 15 residues. As DNA, the CDR3 is TGTGCCAGCAGTTTAAGTGCTAGCGGGGTTTTTGAGCAGTTCTTC. Translating it yields CASSLSASGVFEQFF.

This clonotype was seen a few times. V gene TRBV10-3 combines with J gene TRBJ2-7, with D possibly called TRBD1 or TRBD2 (5 bases each). The CDR3 length is 15 residues. Deletions cut 3 bases from V and 7 bases from J, with 19 bases between. Per the germline V gene, CDR1 is ENHRY and CDR2 is SYGVKD. The CDR3 nucleotides are TGTGCCATCAGTGAAGGGGCAGACTACGGTGTAGAGCAGTACTTC. Protein product: CAISEGADYGVEQYF.

The chain couples TRBV5-1 to TRBJ1-6; no firm D call. Germline lookup yields CDR1 SGHRS and CDR2 YFSETQ. Trimming removed 2 bases from V and 5 bases from J, with 17 bases in between. The length of the CDR3 is 17 residues. The CDR3 spells CASSLTTGGLNNSPLHF. The CDR3 coding sequence is TGCGCCAGCAGCTTAACCACGGGCGGCCTAAATAATTCACCCCTCCACTTT.

As for this clonotype: The junction departs from the called germline gene at one end, perhaps through a read error. V and J are TRBV6-2 or TRBV6-3 and TRBJ1-2, with D maybe TRBD1 (5 bases). The CDR3 loop spans 13 amino acids. The V gene's germline CDR1 is MNHEY and CDR2 SVGEGT. The CDR3 sequence is CASRYSGHYGYTF. The CDR3 region has the DNA TGTGCCAGCAGATACTCGGGGCACTATGGCTACACCTTC.

The chain links TRBV29-1 to TRBJ2-7; TRBD2 is a possible D gene (5 bases). With 6 bases removed from V and 1 base from J, the gap between germline ends came to 13 bases. Germline V lookup: CDR1 SQVTM, CDR2 ANQGSEA. This CDR3 is built from 13 residues. The CDR3 sequence: CSVGAVLSYEQYF. CDR3 sequence (DNA): TGCAGCGTCGGAGCGGTACTATCCTACGAGCAGTACTTC.

A few counts support this clonotype. The rearrangement uses TRBV5-5 and TRBJ2-7; D is ambiguous. Germline V gene sequence: CDR1 SGHKS, CDR2 YYEKEE (reference sequence). The V end was cut by 3 bases, the J end by 0 bases, with 13 bases between. The CDR3 consists of 15 residues. CDR3 in DNA: TGTGCCAGCAGCTCCCTGGGATCGAGCTCCTACGAGCAGTACTTC. This translates into CASSSLGSSSYEQYF. Full variable domain (missing parts from reference TRBV5-5 and TRBJ2-7): DAGVTQSPTHLIKTRGQQVTLRCSPISGHKSVSWYQQVLGQGPQFIFQYYEKEERGRGNFPDRFSARQFPNYSSELNVNALLLGDSALYLCASSSLGSSSYEQYFGPGTRLTVT.

The CDR3 here is CSVLQGANLGTEAFF. The CDR3 DNA follows: TGCAGCGTCTTACAGGGGGCTAACCTTGGCACTGAAGCTTTCTTT. The genes are TRBV29-1 and TRBJ1-1; TRBD1 matches 9 bases. The CDR3 has 15 amino acids. The germline CDR1 and CDR2 sequences are SQVTM and ANQGSEA. The trim removed 6 bases at V and 4 bases at J, leaving 12 bases unmatched.

This sequence joins TRBV4-1 and TRBJ2-6; D ambiguous. With 4 bases removed from V and 2 bases from J, the gap between germline ends came to 12 bases. Per the germline V gene, CDR1 is MGHRA and CDR2 is YSYEKL. CDR3 length equals 16 residues. The CDR3 DNA is TGCGCCAGCAGCCGGTGGTTACCGACTGGGGCCAACGTCCTGACTTTC. Protein product: CASSRWLPTGANVLTF.

Many counts were recorded for this clonotype. This rearrangement joins TRBV20-1 to TRBJ2-1; 9 nucleotides agree with TRBD2. Losses at the gene ends were 8 bases for V and 9 bases for J; bases not matched to a gene: 11. Germline V gives CDR1 DFQATT, CDR2 SNEGSKA (reference sequence). The CDR3 is made up of 13 amino acids. Here the CDR3 DNA reads TGCAGTTCAACTGGGGGCGGGAGGGTTGAGCAGTTCTTC. Its translation: CSSTGGGRVEQFF.

The chain recombines TRBV5-1 with TRBJ2-7; D remains unclear. CDR3 length: 11 amino acids. Germline CDR1 reads SGHRS; CDR2 reads YFSETQ. The V and J ends lost 3 bases and 6 bases respectively, with 7 bases between them. The CDR3 nucleotides are TGCGCCAGCAGCTATAAGCTCGAGCAGTACTTC. Protein product: CASSYKLEQYF.

This clonotype was found a few times. This rearrangement joins TRBV5-1 to TRBJ2-1; D assignment may be TRBD1 or TRBD2 (5 bases each). Per the germline V gene, CDR1 is SGHRS and CDR2 is YFSETQ. V gave up 4 bases and J gave up 7 bases, with 12 bases separating them. This CDR3 has 13 residues. For the CDR3, the DNA is TGCGCCAGCAGCGCGACGGGGCGGAATGAGCAGTTCTTC. Its protein is CASSATGRNEQFF.

This chain connects TRBV4-3 to TRBJ2-5; the match to TRBD2 covers 10 bases. Germline V gene lookup returns CDR1 LGHNA and CDR2 YSLEER. This CDR3 spans 15 amino acids. The ends lost 4 bases at V and 5 bases at J; junction bases unmatched: 7. As DNA, the CDR3 is TGCGCCAGCAGCCGAGCGGGGGGGCCTTATGAGACCCAGTACTTC. Its protein product is CASSRAGGPYETQYF.

The CDR3 region has the DNA TGCGCCAGCAGCTTGGAAGGGGAATTCTACGAGCAGTACTTC. It specifies CASSLEGEFYEQYF. This sequence joins TRBV5-1 and TRBJ2-7, with D maybe TRBD1 (5 bases). The germline V gene encodes CDR1 SGHRS and CDR2 YFSETQ. Deletions cut 0 bases from V and 3 bases from J, with 10 bases between. The length of the CDR3 is 14 residues.

This clonotype appeared many times. This chain links TRBV3-1 with TRBJ2-7; TRBD2 matches 7 bases. V was pared by 1 base and J by 3 bases, with 3 bases of the junction left unmatched. Germline V gives CDR1 LGHDT, CDR2 YNNKEL (reference sequence). The CDR3 has 14 amino acids. This CDR3 is CASSQASGGYEQYF. CDR3 nucleotide sequence: TGTGCCAGCAGCCAAGCTTCGGGGGGCTACGAGCAGTACTTC.

The genes are TRBV7-9 and TRBJ1-1; the D is unclear. V lost 1 base and J 0 bases, leaving 6 bases between the germline ends. Per the germline V gene, CDR1 is SEHNR and CDR2 is FQNEAQ (reference sequence). The CDR3 has 14 residues. The chain's CDR3 is CASSLGVVNTEAFF. The CDR3 nucleotides are TGTGCCAGCAGCTTAGGGGTGGTGAACACTGAAGCTTTCTTT.

This clonotype was counted between two and nine times. The chain is built from TRBV28 and TRBJ2-7; possibly TRBD2 for D (5 bases). The V end lost 4 bases, the J end lost 3 bases, and 16 bases lay between the germline ends. CDR1 is MDHEN and CDR2 is SYDVKM in the germline V gene. This CDR3 has 15 residues. The CDR3 region is CASSSMQLVYYEQYF. The CDR3 nucleotides read TGTGCCAGCAGTTCTATGCAACTAGTCTACTACGAGCAGTACTTC.

The gene calls are TRBV5-5 and TRBJ2-7; D ambiguous. Trimming left V 1 base short and J 6 bases short, with 14 bases between. Germline V CDR1 and CDR2: SGHKS, YYEKEE (reference sequence). The CDR3 length is 14 residues. CDR3 bases: TGTGCCAGCAGCTTGTTTACGGGCTTCGGCGAGCAGTACTTC. It yields the protein CASSLFTGFGEQYF.

This clonotype showed up many times. The chain is built from TRBV29-1 and TRBJ1-1; D is possibly TRBD1 (5 bases). The germline gives CDR1 SQVTM, CDR2 ANQGSEA. V was trimmed by 4 bases and J by 0 bases, leaving 12 bases between them. This CDR3 region has 14 residues. CDR3 DNA sequence: TGCAGCGTTGTCCAGGACAATGTGAACACTGAAGCTTTCTTT. Its protein is CSVVQDNVNTEAFF.

This clonotype was counted ten times or more. The chain links TRBV6-5 to TRBJ2-7, with TRBD2 as a possible D gene (6 bases). The V end was cut by 0 bases, the J end by 1 base, with 13 bases between. The germline CDR1 and CDR2 sequences are MNHEY and SVGAGI. CDR3 size: 16 residues. The CDR3 loop is CASSYSTRESSYEQYF. CDR3 bases: TGTGCCAGCAGTTACTCGACTCGGGAGAGTTCCTACGAGCAGTACTTC.

This clonotype came up a few times. The chain uses TRBV5-6 and TRBJ1-5; tentatively, D is TRBD1 (6 bases). Trimming pared 5 bases from V and 16 bases from J, leaving 22 bases between. This CDR3 is 13 amino acids long. CDR1 SGHDT and CDR2 YYEEEE come from the germline V gene. CDR3 in amino acids: CASSLRGPGTQHF. In DNA, the CDR3 is TGTGCCAGCAGTTTACGGGGACCCGGGACACAACATTTT.